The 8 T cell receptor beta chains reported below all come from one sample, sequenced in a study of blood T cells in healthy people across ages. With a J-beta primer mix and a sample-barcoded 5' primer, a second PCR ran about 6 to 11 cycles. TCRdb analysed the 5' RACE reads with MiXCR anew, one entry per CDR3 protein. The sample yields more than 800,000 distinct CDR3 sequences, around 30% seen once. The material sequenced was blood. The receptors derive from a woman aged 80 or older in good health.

The CDR3 protein is CSARDLSTDTQYF. The CDR3 bases are TGCAGTGCTAGAGATTTATCGACAGATACGCAGTATTTT. This rearrangement joins TRBV20-1 to TRBJ2-3, with D hard to call. V shed 0 bases and J shed 3 bases, with 7 bases lying between them. Looked up from germline, CDR1 is DFQATT and CDR2 is SNEGSKA (reference sequence). The length of the CDR3 is 13 residues.

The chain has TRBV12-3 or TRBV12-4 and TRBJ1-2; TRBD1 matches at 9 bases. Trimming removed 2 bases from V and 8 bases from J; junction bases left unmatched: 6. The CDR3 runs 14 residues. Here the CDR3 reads CASSLWDRVHGYTF. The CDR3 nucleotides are TGTGCCAGCAGTTTATGGGACAGGGTTCACGGCTACACCTTC.

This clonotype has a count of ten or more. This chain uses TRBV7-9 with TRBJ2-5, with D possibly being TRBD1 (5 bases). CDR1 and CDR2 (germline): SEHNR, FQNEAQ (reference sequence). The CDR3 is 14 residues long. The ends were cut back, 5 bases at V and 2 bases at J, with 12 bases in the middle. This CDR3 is CASSQGAEQETQYF. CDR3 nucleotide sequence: TGTGCCAGCAGCCAAGGGGCAGAACAAGAGACCCAGTACTTC.

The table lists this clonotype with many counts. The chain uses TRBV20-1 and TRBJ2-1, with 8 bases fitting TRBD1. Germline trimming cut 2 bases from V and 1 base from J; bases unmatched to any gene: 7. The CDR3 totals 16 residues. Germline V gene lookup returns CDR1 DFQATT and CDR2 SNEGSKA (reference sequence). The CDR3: CSARPRDRFSYNEQFF. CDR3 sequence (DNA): TGCAGTGCTAGACCGCGGGACAGGTTTTCCTACAATGAGCAGTTCTTC.

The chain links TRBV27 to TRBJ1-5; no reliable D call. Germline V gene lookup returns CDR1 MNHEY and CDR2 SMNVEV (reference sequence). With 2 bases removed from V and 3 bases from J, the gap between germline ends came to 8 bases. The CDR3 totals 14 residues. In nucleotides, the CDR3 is TGTGCCAGCAGTTTAAGGGCCACCAATCAGCCCCAGCATTTT. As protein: CASSLRATNQPQHF.

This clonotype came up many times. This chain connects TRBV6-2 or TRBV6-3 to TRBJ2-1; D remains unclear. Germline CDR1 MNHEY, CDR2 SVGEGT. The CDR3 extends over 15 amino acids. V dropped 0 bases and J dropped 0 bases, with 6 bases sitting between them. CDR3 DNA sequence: TGTGCCAGCAGTTACTCTTCACTCTCCTACAATGAGCAGTTCTTC. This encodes CASSYSSLSYNEQFF.

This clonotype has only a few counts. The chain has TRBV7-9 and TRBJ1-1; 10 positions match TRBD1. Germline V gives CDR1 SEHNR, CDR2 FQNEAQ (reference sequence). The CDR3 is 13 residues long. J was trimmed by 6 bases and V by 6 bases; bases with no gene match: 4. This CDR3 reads CASRSTGGPEAFF. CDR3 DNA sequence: TGTGCCAGCAGGTCGACAGGGGGCCCTGAAGCTTTCTTT.

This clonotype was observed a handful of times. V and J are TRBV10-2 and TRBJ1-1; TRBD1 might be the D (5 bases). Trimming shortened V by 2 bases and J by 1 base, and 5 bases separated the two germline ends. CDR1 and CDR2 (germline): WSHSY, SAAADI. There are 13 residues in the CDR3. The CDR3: CASSEGGNTEAFF. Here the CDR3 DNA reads TGCGCCAGCAGTGAGGGGGGGAACACTGAAGCTTTCTTT.